Detailed here is one T cell receptor (beta chain). As yet, its antigen is unknown. The V gene's germline CDR1 is MNHNS and CDR2 SASEGT. Trimming cost V 5 bases and J 2 bases; bases outside gene matches: 7. This CDR3 has 15 residues. This sample is part of a study of cytomegalovirus exposure and HLA in healthy donors. Regarding the study as a whole: Most TCR sequences were rare, but some public TCRs occurred in many donors. A later analysis associated some 18,000 TCR beta sequences with HLA alleles at a 0.05 false discovery rate. An analysis that came later showed most CMV-associated TCR beta chains appearing HLA-restricted.

PCR used 60 Vbeta primers and 13 Jbeta primers. Here immunoSEQ multiplex PCR was the method, and the copy in TCRdb shows in-frame clones only, minus some. The sample yields approximately 110,000 clones, around three quarters seen once. This clonotype was obtained from a woman between 35 and 50 years old in good health and CMV-seropositive. V usage is TRBV6-1 and J usage is TRBJ2-3, with 7 nucleotides matching TRBD1. The sequenced material came from PBMCs. The CDR3 DNA reads as TGTGCCAGCAGTCTCCGGACAGGAGCCACAGATACGCAGTATTTT. Amino acid sequence: CASSLRTGATDTQYF.